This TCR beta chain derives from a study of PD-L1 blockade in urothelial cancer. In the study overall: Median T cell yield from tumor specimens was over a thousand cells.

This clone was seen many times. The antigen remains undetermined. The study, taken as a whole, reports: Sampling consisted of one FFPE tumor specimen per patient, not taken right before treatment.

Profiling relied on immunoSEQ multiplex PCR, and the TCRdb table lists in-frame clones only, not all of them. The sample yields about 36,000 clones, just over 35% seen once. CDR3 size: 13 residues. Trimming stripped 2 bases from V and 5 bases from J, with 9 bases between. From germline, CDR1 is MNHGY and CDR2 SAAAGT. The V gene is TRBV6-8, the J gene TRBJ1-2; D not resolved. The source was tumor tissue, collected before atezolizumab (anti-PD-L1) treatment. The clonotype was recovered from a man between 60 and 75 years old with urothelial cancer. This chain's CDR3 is CASSYDGLYGYTF. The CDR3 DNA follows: TGTGCCAGCAGTTACGATGGGTTATATGGCTACACCTTC.